These T cell receptor beta chains were read from a single sample in a study of T cells of healthy individuals. In TCRdb, the 5' RACE reads were re-called with MiXCR into one record per CDR3 protein. The sample records around 80,000 distinct CDR3 sequences, 5% being singletons. Receptors were obtained from a female donor in good health. Each CDR3 is given with its conserved first and last residue. Fields, in order: clone size, D gene, V gene, J gene, CDR3 protein, CDR3 DNA. D genes are given only for firm matches. Not all rows give a size; the values are once, few, many and, for expanded clones, a class.

many	.	TRBV28	TRBJ2-3	CASSSGGSTDTQYF	TGTGCCAGCAGTTCCGGGGGCAGCACAGATACGCAGTATTTT
few	.	TRBV7-2	TRBJ2-7	CASSSPKSPYEQYF	TGTGCCAGCAGTTCCCCAAAAAGCCCCTACGAGCAGTACTTC
many	TRBD2	TRBV10-3	TRBJ2-1	CAISGGGRSNEQFF	TGTGCCATCAGTGGCGGCGGGAGAAGTAATGAGCAGTTCTTC
many	.	TRBV5-6	TRBJ1-2	CASSQRSDYGYTF	TGTGCCAGCAGCCAACGGAGTGACTATGGCTACACCTTC
many	.	TRBV19	TRBJ2-1	CASSIDLTEDEQFF	TGTGCCAGTAGTATAGACCTGACGGAAGATGAGCAGTTCTTC
few	.	TRBV12-3/TRBV12-4	TRBJ1-5	CASSLVGSMGNQPQHF	TGTGCCAGCAGTTTAGTGGGCTCGATGGGCAATCAGCCCCAGCATTTT
many	TRBD1	TRBV3-1	TRBJ1-5	CASSQGTGGNQPQHF	TGTGCCAGCAGCCAGGGGACAGGGGGCAATCAGCCCCAGCATTTT
.	TRBD1	TRBV5-1	TRBJ2-5	CASSPSQGAGETQYF	TGCGCCAGCAGCCCGTCACAGGGGGCTGGAGAGACCCAGTACTTC
.	.	TRBV5-4	TRBJ1-4	CASLDGGGEKLFF	TGTGCCAGCCTGGACGGAGGAGGTGAAAAACTGTTTTTT
.	.	TRBV28	TRBJ2-3	CASSLTGVTDTQYF	TGTGCCAGCAGTTTAACGGGAGTTACAGATACGCAGTATTTT
many	.	TRBV6-2/TRBV6-3	TRBJ2-7	CASSLRRSPNYEQYF	TGTGCCAGCAGTTTACGTAGGAGTCCGAACTACGAGCAGTACTTC
many	.	TRBV28	TRBJ1-3	CASSLGDPRDGNTIYF	TGTGCCAGCAGTTTAGGAGACCCCCGCGATGGAAACACCATATATTTT
many	.	TRBV12-3/TRBV12-4	TRBJ2-1	CASSFEGDNEQFF	TGTGCCAGCAGTTTCGAGGGAGACAATGAGCAGTTCTTC
few	TRBD1	TRBV20-1	TRBJ1-2	CSARRGDRGDGGYTF	TGCAGTGCTAGACGGGGAGACAGGGGAGACGGTGGCTACACCTTC
many	.	TRBV29-1	TRBJ2-1	CSVEDLRLAPNEQFF	TGCAGCGTTGAAGATCTCAGATTAGCGCCGAATGAGCAGTTCTTC
many	.	TRBV7-3	TRBJ1-1	CASSLDRMNTEAFF	TGTGCCAGCAGCTTAGACAGAATGAACACTGAAGCTTTCTTT
.	.	TRBV4-1	TRBJ2-3	CASSKGVGTQKADTQYF	TGCGCCAGCAGCAAGGGAGTCGGGACCCAAAAGGCAGATACGCAGTATTTT
many	.	TRBV11-2	TRBJ2-1	CATRGPNEQFF	TGTGCCACCAGAGGCCCCAATGAGCAGTTCTTC
few	.	TRBV14	TRBJ1-1	CASSLRGTNTEAFF	TGTGCCAGCAGCCTTAGGGGGACGAACACTGAAGCTTTCTTT
.	.	TRBV4-1	TRBJ1-5	CASSQAGGRGPGSNQPQHF	TGCGCCAGCAGCCAAGCCGGGGGGAGGGGCCCAGGCAGCAATCAGCCCCAGCATTTT
few	.	TRBV3-1	TRBJ2-6	CASSQTGLVAGANVLTF	TGTGCCAGCAGCCAAACAGGGCTAGTGGCTGGGGCCAACGTCCTGACTTTC
.	.	TRBV7-9	TRBJ2-2	CASSPPPSGELFF	TGTGCCAGCAGCCCACCCCCCTCCGGGGAGCTGTTTTTT
few	.	TRBV18	TRBJ1-1	CASSPPVSPFAEAFF	TGTGCCAGCTCACCACCGGTATCCCCGTTCGCTGAAGCTTTCTTT
many	.	TRBV18	TRBJ2-7	CASSLLGGFRTYEQYF	TGTGCCAGCTCACTCCTTGGGGGGTTTAGAACCTACGAGCAGTACTTC
many	.	TRBV6-2/TRBV6-3	TRBJ1-2	CASRLQGLGGYTF	TGTGCCAGCAGGCTCCAGGGACTGGGAGGCTACACCTTC
.	.	TRBV19	TRBJ2-5	CASSKWEKYQETQYF	TGTGCCAGTAGTAAGTGGGAGAAGTACCAAGAGACCCAGTACTTC
.	.	TRBV6-1	TRBJ2-7	CASSFPDVIGGDTYEQYF	TGTGCCAGCAGTTTTCCGGACGTCATTGGCGGGGACACTTACGAGCAGTACTTC
few	.	TRBV4-2	TRBJ1-4	CASSRGSTNEKLFF	TGTGCCAGCAGCAGGGGGTCAACTAATGAAAAACTGTTTTTT
many	.	TRBV28	TRBJ2-7	CASKLDRTVSYEQYF	TGTGCCAGTAAGCTGGACCGGACAGTCTCCTACGAGCAGTACTTC
few	.	TRBV10-3	TRBJ1-5	CAISRGTNQPQHF	TGTGCCATCAGCCGGGGCACCAATCAGCCCCAGCATTTT
few	.	TRBV20-1	TRBJ2-4	CSAYYGIQYF	TGCAGTGCTTACTATGGCATTCAGTACTTC
few	.	TRBV11-2	TRBJ1-4	CASSPVTGGFAPGKLFF	TGTGCCAGCAGCCCGGTGACAGGAGGATTCGCTCCGGGAAAACTGTTTTTT
few	.	TRBV10-3	TRBJ1-2	CAISESVGEPYGYTF	TGTGCCATCAGTGAGTCCGTTGGGGAGCCGTATGGCTACACCTTC
once	.	TRBV7-8	TRBJ2-3	CASSDGLTTATQYF	TGTGCCAGCAGCGACGGACTTACCACTGCTACGCAGTATTTT
.	.	TRBV27	TRBJ1-1	CASSTVVGTEAFF	TGTGCCAGCAGTACAGTGGTTGGGACTGAAGCTTTCTTT
few	TRBD1	TRBV9	TRBJ1-2	CASSGDRGRLPNYGYTF	TGTGCCAGCAGCGGTGACAGGGGGCGCCTTCCTAACTATGGCTACACCTTC
few	.	TRBV7-2	TRBJ1-6	CASSLYGGGSPLHF	TGTGCCAGCAGCTTATACGGGGGAGGTTCACCCCTCCACTTT
many	.	TRBV19	TRBJ2-6	CASSPDPGANVLTF	TGTGCCAGTAGTCCCGACCCTGGGGCCAACGTCCTGACTTTC
.	.	TRBV7-6	TRBJ2-1	CASSLRGLEQFF	TGTGCCAGCAGCTTACGGGGACTCGAGCAGTTCTTC
.	TRBD1	TRBV28	TRBJ2-5	CASSLGWTGAQETQYF	TGTGCCAGCAGTTTAGGGTGGACAGGGGCGCAAGAGACCCAGTACTTC
.	.	TRBV12-3/TRBV12-4	TRBJ1-4	CASSLASTNEKLFF	TGTGCCAGCAGTTTGGCCTCAACTAATGAAAAACTGTTTTTT
many	TRBD2	TRBV7-2	TRBJ2-7	CASSLMQGGNEQYF	TGTGCCAGCAGCTTAATGCAGGGAGGGAACGAGCAGTACTTC
.	TRBD2	TRBV28	TRBJ2-2	CASGGRNTGELFF	TGTGCCAGCGGCGGGAGGAACACCGGGGAGCTGTTTTTT
many	.	TRBV29-1	TRBJ2-3	CSVDSRGLAKTDTQYF	TGCAGCGTTGATTCGAGAGGGCTAGCCAAAACAGATACGCAGTATTTT
many	.	TRBV5-1	TRBJ2-1	CASRDPGAGHLYNEQFF	TGCGCCAGCAGGGACCCAGGAGCGGGCCACCTCTACAATGAGCAGTTCTTC
many	.	TRBV12-3/TRBV12-4	TRBJ2-2	CASSLVGAANTGELFF	TGTGCCAGCAGTTTAGTAGGGGCAGCGAACACCGGGGAGCTGTTTTTT